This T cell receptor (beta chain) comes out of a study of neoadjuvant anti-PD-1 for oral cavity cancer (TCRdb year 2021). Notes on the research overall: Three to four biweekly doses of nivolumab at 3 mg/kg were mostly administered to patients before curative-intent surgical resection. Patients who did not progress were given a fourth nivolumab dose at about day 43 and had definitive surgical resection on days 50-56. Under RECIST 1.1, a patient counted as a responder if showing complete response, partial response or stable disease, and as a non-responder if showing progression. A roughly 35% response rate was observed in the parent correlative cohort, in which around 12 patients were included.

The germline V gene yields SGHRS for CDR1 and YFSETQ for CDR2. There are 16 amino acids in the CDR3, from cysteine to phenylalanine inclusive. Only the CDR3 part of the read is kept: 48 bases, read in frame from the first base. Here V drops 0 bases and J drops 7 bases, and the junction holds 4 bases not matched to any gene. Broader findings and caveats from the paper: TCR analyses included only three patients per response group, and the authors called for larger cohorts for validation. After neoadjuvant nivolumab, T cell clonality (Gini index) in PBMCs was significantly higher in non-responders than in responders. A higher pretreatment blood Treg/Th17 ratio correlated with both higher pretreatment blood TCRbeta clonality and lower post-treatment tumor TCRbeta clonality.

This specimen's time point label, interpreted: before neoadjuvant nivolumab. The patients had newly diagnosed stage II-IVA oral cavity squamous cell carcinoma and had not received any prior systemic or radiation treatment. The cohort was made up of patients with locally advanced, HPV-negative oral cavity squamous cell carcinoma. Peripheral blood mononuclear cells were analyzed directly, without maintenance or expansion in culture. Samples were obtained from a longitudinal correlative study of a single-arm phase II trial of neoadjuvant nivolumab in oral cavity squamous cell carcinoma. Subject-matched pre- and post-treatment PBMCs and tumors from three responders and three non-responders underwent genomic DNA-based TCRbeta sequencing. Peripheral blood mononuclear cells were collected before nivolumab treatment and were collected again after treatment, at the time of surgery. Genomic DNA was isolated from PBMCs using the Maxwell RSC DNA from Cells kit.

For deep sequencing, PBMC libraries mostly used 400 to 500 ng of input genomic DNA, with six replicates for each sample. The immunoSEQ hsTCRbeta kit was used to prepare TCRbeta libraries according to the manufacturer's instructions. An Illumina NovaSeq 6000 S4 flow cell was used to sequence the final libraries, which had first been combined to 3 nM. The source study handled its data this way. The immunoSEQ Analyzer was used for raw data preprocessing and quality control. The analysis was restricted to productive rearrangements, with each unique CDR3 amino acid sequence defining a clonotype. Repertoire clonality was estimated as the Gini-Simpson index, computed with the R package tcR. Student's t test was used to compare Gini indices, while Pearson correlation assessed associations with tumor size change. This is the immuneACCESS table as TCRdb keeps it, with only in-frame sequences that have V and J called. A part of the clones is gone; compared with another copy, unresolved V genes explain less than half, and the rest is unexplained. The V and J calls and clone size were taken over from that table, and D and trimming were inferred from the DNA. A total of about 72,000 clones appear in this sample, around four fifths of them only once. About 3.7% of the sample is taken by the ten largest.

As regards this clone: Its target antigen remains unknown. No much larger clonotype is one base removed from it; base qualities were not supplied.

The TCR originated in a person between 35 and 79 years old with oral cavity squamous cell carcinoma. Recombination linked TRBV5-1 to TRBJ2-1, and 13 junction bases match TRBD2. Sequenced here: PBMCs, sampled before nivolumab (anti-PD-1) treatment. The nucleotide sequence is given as TGCGCCAGCAGCTTGGGACTAGCGGGAGGTAGGAATGAGCAGTTCTTC. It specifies CASSLGLAGGRNEQFF.